This T cell receptor (beta chain) was profiled in a study of regulatory T cells in long-lasting Graves disease. Overall study context: Over-5-year antithyroid drug use with positive TSH receptor antibodies defined persistent Graves' disease in the study.

CDR3 length: 18 residues. Germline assignment: CDR1 SEHNR and CDR2 FQNEAQ (reference sequence). V lost 7 bases, J lost 0 bases, and 24 bases lay in between. The authors built TCR beta libraries using iRepertoire HTBI primers and Arm-PCR of CDR3 regions. Original analysis: The study identified roughly 59 TRBV and more than 11 TRBJ segments across samples. TCRdb reanalysed the multiplex PCR reads using MiXCR and keeps one entry per CDR3 protein. The V and J calls come from TCRdb's annotation, not from the publication. Of 400,000 to 600,000 distinct CDR3 sequences listed, roughly a fifth are singletons. Findings and limits, study-wide: Peripheral blood alone, not thyroid tissue, underwent study.

Concerning this clonotype: Its antigen is undetermined.

The sample's time point: persistent/refractory GD, antithyroid drugs over 5 years with positive TRAb. PBMCs provided the RNA from which the TCR library was made. The clonotype comes from a female donor with Graves disease. Specimen: peripheral blood mononuclear cells (PBMCs), collected when the disease was refractory, from a patient treated with antithyroid drugs. This chain joins TRBV7-9 and TRBJ1-1; the D gene is possibly TRBD1 (6 bases). The CDR3 DNA reads TGTGCCAGCAACGGTCGGGACAAGTCATACGAAATGAACACTGAAGCTTTCTTT. Translating it yields CASNGRDKSYEMNTEAFF.